This T cell receptor beta chain appears in the sequencing data of a study of T cell responses to AZD1222 COVID-19 vaccine. TCRdb's copy holds only in-frame clones and misses some; the assay was immunoSEQ multiplex PCR. The sample holds about 70,000 clones, roughly 88% seen once. In this sample, this clone turned up once. Germline V gene data show CDR1 as SEHNR and CDR2 as FQNEAQ (reference sequence). The CDR3 has 11 amino acids. The V and J ends lost 11 bases and 8 bases respectively, with 15 bases between them. This material consisted of peripheral blood, taken on day 0 of MenACWY control vaccination. The receptor was derived from an adult in good health. The chain is built from TRBV7-9 and TRBJ1-2, with D maybe TRBD1 (6 bases). The CDR3 bases are TGTGCCGGGGACATGAGATACGGCTACACCTTC. Translating it yields CAGDMRYGYTF.